The next 21 T cell receptor beta chains were all read from a single sample in a study of T-cell reconstitution after alpha-beta-depleted transplantation in children. Molecular barcoding with unique molecular identifiers was used for the TCRbeta library. One entry per CDR3 protein results from TCRdb running MiXCR on the PCR reads. The table has 500,000 to 600,000 distinct CDR3 sequences, 27% seen once. The sequencing used PBMCs, collected before TCRalphabeta/CD19-depleted stem cell transplant. Receptors originate from a boy under two years old with Wiskott-Aldrich syndrome, due to receive a stem cell transplant.

The chain couples TRBV12-3 or TRBV12-4 to TRBJ2-1; D possibly corresponds to TRBD2 (6 bases). With 3 bases removed from V and 4 bases from J, the gap between germline ends came to 13 bases. CDR3 length: 15 residues. The CDR3 DNA follows: TGTGCCAGCAGTTTGCGCCTAGCGTTTTACAATGAGCAGTTCTTC. The encoded protein is CASSLRLAFYNEQFF.

The chain recombines TRBV15 with TRBJ1-2; no clear D gene. Germline values: CDR1 LNHNV, CDR2 YYDKDF (reference sequence). The length of the CDR3 is 14 residues. V lost 0 bases and J lost 3, with 8 bases in between. In DNA, the CDR3 is TGTGCCACCAGCAGAGATTACGGGGACTATGGCTACACCTTC. Translated: CATSRDYGDYGYTF. Variable domain in full (rest from reference TRBV15 and TRBJ1-2): DAMVIQNPRYQVTQFGKPVTLSCSQTLNHNVMYWYQQKSSQAPKLLFHYYDKDFNNEADTPDNFQSRRPNTSFCFLDIRSPGLGDTAMYLCATSRDYGDYGYTFGSGTRLTVV.

The chain recombines TRBV10-3 with TRBJ2-4; tentative D call: TRBD2 (5 bases). The V gene lost 1 base and the J gene lost 2 bases, with 12 bases spanning the gap. The CDR3 consists of 16 residues. Germline V gives CDR1 ENHRY, CDR2 SYGVKD. The CDR3 sequence is CAISELNMDSKNIQYF. In DNA, the CDR3 is TGTGCCATCAGTGAGTTAAATATGGACTCCAAAAACATTCAGTACTTC.

The chain recombines TRBV6-1 with TRBJ2-3; TRBD2 matches at 13 bases. The CDR3 length is 15 residues. V was clipped by 6 bases and J by 2 bases; unmatched bases: 2. The V gene's germline CDR1 is MNHNS and CDR2 SASEGT. The CDR3 bases are TGTGCCAGCAGAACTAGCGGGAGGGCCACAGATACGCAGTATTTT. This sequence encodes CASRTSGRATDTQYF.

This clonotype was observed a handful of times. The CDR3 DNA reads TGTGCCAGCAGTTTGGCCTCTGGGGGCTACACCTTC. Translated: CASSLASGGYTF. The chain couples TRBV12-3 or TRBV12-4 to TRBJ1-2; D unclear. The CDR3 sequence is 12 residues long. Deletions cut 3 bases from V and 8 bases from J, with 10 bases between.

The chain joins TRBV6-1 to TRBJ2-1, with D maybe TRBD2 (6 bases). The CDR3 is made up of 14 amino acids. V shed 6 bases and J shed 0 bases, with 9 bases lying between them. In germline, CDR1 is MNHNS, CDR2 SASEGT. The CDR3 sequence is CASRDGSSYNEQFF. The CDR3 nucleotides are TGTGCCAGCAGGGACGGGAGCTCCTACAATGAGCAGTTCTTC.

V and J are TRBV4-1 and TRBJ2-1; TRBD1 or TRBD2 may be the D gene (6 bases each). CDR3 size: 16 residues. CDR1 is MGHRA, CDR2 YSYEKL, per germline. Trimming shortened V by 0 bases and J by 7 bases, and 16 bases separated the two germline ends. CDR3 DNA sequence: TGCGCCAGCAGCCAAGATGGGGGGCGCTTCCCAAATGAGCAGTTCTTC. It specifies CASSQDGGRFPNEQFF.

The chain carries TRBV7-2 and TRBJ2-7; D is possibly TRBD1 (5 bases). In germline, CDR1 is SGHTA, CDR2 FQGNSA. This CDR3 is 12 amino acids long. V dropped 5 bases and J dropped 4 bases, with 9 bases sitting between them. The DNA for the CDR3 is TGTGCCAGCAGCATACAGGCTTACGAGCAGTACTTC. Residues: CASSIQAYEQYF.

This rearrangement joins TRBV4-1 to TRBJ1-6; 10 bases match TRBD1. This CDR3 is 16 amino acids long. The ends lost 3 bases at V and 9 bases at J; junction bases unmatched: 8. Germline CDR1 is MGHRA and CDR2 is YSYEKL. The chain's CDR3 is CASSHRRGQGFSPLHF. The CDR3 DNA reads as TGCGCCAGCAGCCACCGAAGGGGACAGGGGTTTTCACCCCTCCACTTT.

The genes are TRBV12-3 or TRBV12-4 and TRBJ2-2, with 7 bases matching TRBD2. Trimming at V came to 6 bases and at J to 0 bases, leaving 7 bases not matched to a gene. The CDR3 is 16 residues long. The CDR3 bases are TGTGCCAGCAGACGCGCGGGAGTCGCGAACACCGGGGAGCTGTTTTTT. It yields the protein CASRRAGVANTGELFF.

The chain recombines TRBV29-1 with TRBJ2-2; weak D call: TRBD1 (6 bases). The CDR3 is made up of 15 amino acids. CDR1 is SQVTM, CDR2 ANQGSEA, per germline. Trimming removed 4 bases at V and 2 bases at J, with 14 bases between. Here the CDR3 reads CSVATGPINTGELFF. In nucleotides, the CDR3 is TGCAGCGTTGCTACAGGGCCTATTAACACCGGGGAGCTGTTTTTT.

The CDR3 DNA sequence: TGTGCCAGCAGTTCCCGACAGGGGGCCGGAAACACCATATATTTT. This encodes CASSSRQGAGNTIYF. The rearrangement links TRBV28 to TRBJ1-3; TRBD1 agrees at 10 bases. V gave up 4 bases and J gave up 4 bases; unmatched junction bases: 4. The CDR3 totals 15 residues. Germline CDR1 MDHEN, CDR2 SYDVKM.

This clonotype was seen more than once but under ten times. This rearrangement joins TRBV7-2 to TRBJ2-1, with TRBD2 as a possible D gene (6 bases). The CDR3 runs 16 residues. Trimming removed 2 bases from V and 7 bases from J, with 18 bases in between. The germline gives CDR1 SGHTA, CDR2 FQGNSA. CDR3 loop: CASSLRPGDGSNEQFF. CDR3 coding DNA: TGTGCCAGCAGCTTAAGGCCGGGAGACGGGAGTAATGAGCAGTTCTTC.

This clonotype has just a few counts. V gene TRBV5-1 combines with J gene TRBJ2-1; 7 bases map to TRBD2. The ends lost 4 bases at V and 7 bases at J; junction bases unmatched: 8. This CDR3 is built from 14 residues. Germline V lookup: CDR1 SGHRS, CDR2 YFSETQ. In DNA form, the CDR3 reads TGCGCCAGCAGCGGCGGGACTATGTTGAATGAGCAGTTCTTC. Encoded protein: CASSGGTMLNEQFF.

J is TRBJ2-3 and V is TRBV13, with 8 bases matching TRBD2. The length of the CDR3 is 16 residues. After removal of 8 bases from V and 4 bases from J, the junction contained 14 bases not matched to a gene. Germline values: CDR1 PRHDT, CDR2 FYEKMQ (reference sequence). CDR3 amino acids: CASRTLPGGTADTQYF. In DNA, the CDR3 is TGTGCCAGCCGCACCCTCCCGGGGGGGACGGCAGATACGCAGTATTTT.

This clonotype was observed many times. The junction departs from germline at one end; a sequencing error may be responsible. CDR3 coding DNA: TGTGCCAGCAGTTTGGGACTAGCGGACTACGAGCAGTACTTC. Amino acid sequence: CASSLGLADYEQYF. The chain combines TRBV5-5 with TRBJ2-7, with 11 bases identical to TRBD2. Germline lookup yields CDR1 SGHKS and CDR2 YYEKEE (reference sequence). The CDR3 is made up of 14 amino acids.

This sequence joins TRBV5-1 and TRBJ2-7; the D gene is possibly TRBD1 (6 bases). The CDR3 has 15 amino acids. The germline gives CDR1 SGHRS, CDR2 YFSETQ. Trimming shortened V by 1 base and J by 3 bases, and 14 bases separated the two germline ends. The CDR3 is CASSLFPGHFYEQYF. The CDR3, as DNA: TGCGCCAGCAGCTTGTTTCCGGGACACTTCTACGAGCAGTACTTC.

This clonotype was detected a few times. This chain connects TRBV25-1 to TRBJ1-4; 8 bases are a match to TRBD1. Trimming cost V 2 bases and J 7 bases; bases outside gene matches: 6. Germline V gene lookup returns CDR1 MGHDK and CDR2 SYGVNS. CDR3 length: 15 residues. CDR3 nucleotides: TGTGCCAGCAGTGAACCCGGACAGGGAGGTGAAAAACTGTTTTTT. This translates into CASSEPGQGGEKLFF.

J is TRBJ1-5 and V is TRBV20-1; 10 bases are shared with TRBD1. Germline V lookup: CDR1 DFQATT, CDR2 SNEGSKA (reference sequence). The CDR3 covers 18 residues. Trimming took 1 base from V and 9 from J; bases not matched to a gene: 18. The CDR3 DNA sequence: TGCAGTGCTAGAGGGGGCCCCACCGGGACAGGGGCCGTAGGGCCCCAGCATTTT. Encoded protein: CSARGGPTGTGAVGPQHF.

V usage is TRBV29-1 and J usage is TRBJ1-1; no reliable D call. This CDR3 comprises 11 residues. Trimming stripped 6 bases from V and 3 bases from J, with 8 bases between. Germline CDR1 reads SQVTM; CDR2 reads ANQGSEA. The CDR3 nucleotides read TGCAGCGTCCCCGGTTACACTGAAGCTTTCTTT. Residues: CSVPGYTEAFF.

The chain links TRBV20-1 to TRBJ2-7, with D possibly TRBD1 on 5 matching bases. Germline CDR1 reads DFQATT; CDR2 reads SNEGSKA (reference sequence). This CDR3 has 14 residues. Trimming pared 5 bases from V and 2 bases from J, leaving 16 bases between. The CDR3 DNA sequence: TGCAGTGCTCCTCCAACCGCAGGGACCTACGAGCAGTACTTC. Translated, it gives CSAPPTAGTYEQYF.